This T cell receptor (beta chain) was identified during a study of blood T cell repertoires in COVID-19. As for the study in general: Material from acute and convalescent COVID-19 was sourced from the United States, Italy and Spain.

The method was immunoSEQ multiplex PCR; TCRdb's version includes in-frame clones alone and lacks a portion of them. The sample gives 200,000 or so clones, over 80% of which show up once; under 5.5% is in the top ten. CDR1 PRHDT and CDR2 FYEKMQ come from the germline V gene (reference sequence). V was clipped by 6 bases and J by 2 bases; unmatched bases: 4. This CDR3 spans 14 amino acids. This clonotype was obtained from a woman between 25 and 40 years old with acute or convalescent COVID-19. The sample consisted of peripheral blood. This rearrangement joins TRBV13 to TRBJ2-7; 10 bases align to TRBD1. CDR3 in amino acids: CASSSGTGAYEQYF. The CDR3 nucleotides are TGTGCCAGCAGTTCCGGGACAGGGGCCTACGAGCAGTACTTC.